This T cell receptor (beta chain) was obtained from a study of CD8+ T cells in alopecia areata. Study context: Treated patients received severity scores based on the percentage of scalp area affected.

TCR sequencing used cDNA made by reverse transcription of extracted RNA. Measured with immunoSEQ multiplex PCR; TCRdb has only the in-frame clones, and not every one. Of some 180,000 clones listed, roughly 50% were seen once; the top ten hold 10% to 13%. This sample's treatment: oral pan-JAK inhibitor, 5-10 mg twice daily. A few counts support this clone. Its specificity is not known. The CDR3 loop spans 12 amino acids. CDR1 SGHRS and CDR2 YFSETQ come from the germline V gene. Deletions cut 7 bases from V and 0 bases from J, with 7 bases between. General study findings and limits: A large proportion of expanded lesional clones were detected persisting in scalp and blood during tofacitinib. Patients showed less clear TCR sequence sharing than mice, possibly partly because of HLA diversity.

This receptor was taken from a human donor with alopecia areata. The genes are TRBV5-1 and TRBJ1-1; D unclear. The sample in question was CD8+ T cells sorted from blood, obtained at week 24, from a patient treated with tofacitinib. The CDR3 loop reads CASRQVNTEAFF. Here the CDR3 DNA reads TGCGCCAGCCGCCAGGTGAACACTGAAGCTTTCTTT.